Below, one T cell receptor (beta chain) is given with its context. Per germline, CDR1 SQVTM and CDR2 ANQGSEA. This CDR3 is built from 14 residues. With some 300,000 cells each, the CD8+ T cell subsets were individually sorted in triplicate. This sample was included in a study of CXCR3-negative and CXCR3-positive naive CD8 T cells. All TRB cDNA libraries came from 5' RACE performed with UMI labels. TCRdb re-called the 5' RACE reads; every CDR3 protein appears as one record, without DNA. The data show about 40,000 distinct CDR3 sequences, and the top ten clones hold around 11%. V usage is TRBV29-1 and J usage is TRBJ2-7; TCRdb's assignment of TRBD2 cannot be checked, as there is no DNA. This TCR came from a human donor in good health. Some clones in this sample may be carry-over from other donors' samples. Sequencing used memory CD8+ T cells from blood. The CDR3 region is CSVERGLNSYEQYF.